One and the same sample provided the 28 T cell receptor beta chains below, sequenced in a study of T-cell reconstitution after alpha-beta-depleted transplantation in children. Library preparation (for TCRbeta) was performed with unique molecular identifiers. TCRdb itself ran the PCR reads through MiXCR, one entry per CDR3 protein. The sample lists some 340,000 distinct CDR3 sequences; around a tenth were seen once. This sample comprised PBMCs from the stem cell graft donor, obtained from the stem cell graft. These receptor sequences come from a human donor who donated a stem cell graft to a child with acute lymphoblastic leukemia.

This chain connects TRBV6-1 to TRBJ2-7; TRBD1 might be the D (5 bases). CDR1 is MNHNS and CDR2 is SASEGT in the germline V gene. Trimming took 0 bases from V and 0 from J, leaving 18 bases between them. The CDR3 totals 18 residues. The CDR3: CASSEAVDSSPFSYEQYF. CDR3 in DNA: TGTGCCAGCAGTGAAGCTGTAGACAGTTCCCCGTTCTCCTACGAGCAGTACTTC.

There are many counts of this clonotype. This chain joins TRBV9 and TRBJ1-6; D unclear. The V gene's germline CDR1 is SGDLS and CDR2 YYNGEE. The CDR3 runs to 14 residues. Trimming took off 1 base at V and 10 bases at J, with 12 bases between the two ends. The CDR3 sequence: CASSVRMKDSPLHF. As DNA, the CDR3 is TGTGCCAGCAGCGTAAGGATGAAGGACTCACCCCTCCACTTT.

This clonotype showed up many times. In DNA form, the CDR3 reads TGTGCCAGCAGTTTACTAGCGGGAGTCGCCTACAATGAGCAGTTCTTC. Its protein is CASSLLAGVAYNEQFF. The V call is TRBV12-3 or TRBV12-4, the J call TRBJ2-1; 10 positions match TRBD2. This CDR3 is built from 16 residues. Trimming removed 2 bases from V and 2 bases from J; junction bases left unmatched: 3.

The chain combines TRBV11-2 with TRBJ2-1; D is unclear. The V and J ends lost 5 bases and 7 bases respectively, with 21 bases between them. This CDR3 is built from 16 residues. Germline CDR1 reads SGHAT; CDR2 reads FQNNGV. Here the CDR3 DNA reads TGTGCCAGCAGCCCACGGTCTGCTCCCGCTTCGAATGAGCAGTTCTTC. It is translated as CASSPRSAPASNEQFF.

This clonotype was seen more than once but under ten times. The chain combines TRBV20-1 with TRBJ2-2, with D hard to call. Germline lookup yields CDR1 DFQATT and CDR2 SNEGSKA (reference sequence). This CDR3 region has 14 residues. Trimming shortened V by 4 bases and J by 1 base, and 10 bases separated the two germline ends. CDR3 loop: CSATPGGNTGELFF. Here the CDR3 DNA reads TGCAGTGCTACACCTGGCGGGAACACCGGGGAGCTGTTTTTT.

This clonotype was recorded at least ten times. The chain couples TRBV2 to TRBJ1-3, with a possible D match to TRBD1 (6 bases). Germline CDR1 is SNHLY and CDR2 is FYNNEI. Trimming shortened V by 6 bases and J by 4 bases, and 13 bases separated the two germline ends. The CDR3 contains 14 residues. The CDR3 nucleotides read TGTGCCAGCAGGGGTTGGACAGACGGAAACACCATATATTTT. This translates into CASRGWTDGNTIYF.

This clonotype was found a few times. The rearrangement joins TRBV5-1 to TRBJ2-4; 8 nucleotides agree with TRBD1. Losses at the gene ends were 4 bases for V and 0 bases for J; bases not matched to a gene: 3. This CDR3 spans 15 amino acids. Per the germline V gene, CDR1 is SGHRS and CDR2 is YFSETQ. Here the CDR3 reads CASSPDREAKNIQYF. The CDR3 DNA reads as TGCGCCAGCAGCCCGGACAGGGAAGCCAAAAACATTCAGTACTTC.

The sample holds a few counts of this clonotype. The CDR3 region has the DNA TGCGCCAGCAGCTTGGCAGGGACTAGCGGGAGTCTCCAAGATACGCAGTATTTT. As protein: CASSLAGTSGSLQDTQYF. This chain connects TRBV5-1 to TRBJ2-3; 14 bases align to TRBD2. The J segment lost 5 bases and the V segment lost 0 bases, leaving 8 bases of the junction unmatched. The V gene's germline CDR1 is SGHRS and CDR2 YFSETQ. The CDR3 runs to 18 residues.

This clonotype was picked up many times. The CDR3 spells CASSPRTGKNEQFF. Here the CDR3 DNA reads TGTGCCAGCAGCCCGAGGACAGGGAAGAATGAGCAGTTCTTC. The chain recombines TRBV7-9 with TRBJ2-1, with 8 bases fitting TRBD1. CDR1 is SEHNR, CDR2 FQNEAQ, per germline (reference sequence). CDR3 length: 14 residues. V was clipped by 5 bases and J by 7 bases; unmatched bases: 7. Full variable domain (remainder filled in from reference TRBV7-9 and TRBJ2-1): DTGVSQNPRHKITKRGQNVTFRCDPISEHNRLYWYRQTLGQGPEFLTYFQNEAQLEKSRLLSDRFSAERPKGSFSTLEIQRTEQGDSAMYLCASSPRTGKNEQFFGPGTRLTVL.

The rearrangement joins TRBV29-1 to TRBJ1-1; D is ambiguous. From germline, CDR1 is SQVTM and CDR2 ANQGSEA. V lost 4 bases, J lost 8 bases, and 11 bases lay in between. This CDR3 is 11 amino acids long. CDR3 sequence (DNA): TGCAGCGTTGGTATAGTGAGAGAAGCTTTCTTT. The encoded protein is CSVGIVREAFF.

This clonotype was recorded a few times. The rearrangement uses TRBV4-3 and TRBJ1-1, with D hard to call. The CDR3 is 15 amino acids. Trimming stripped 1 base from V and 6 bases from J, with 15 bases between. Germline lookup yields CDR1 LGHNA and CDR2 YSLEER. CDR3 loop: CASSQGGSLLSEAFF. In DNA form, the CDR3 reads TGCGCCAGCAGCCAAGGTGGCAGTCTTCTCTCTGAAGCTTTCTTT.

This clonotype appeared a few times. This chain connects TRBV4-3 to TRBJ1-2; 10 bases fit TRBD1. V was clipped by 5 bases and J by 4 bases; unmatched bases: 4. Germline assignment: CDR1 LGHNA and CDR2 YSLEER. The CDR3 spans 14 residues. CDR3 amino acids: CASSDRGQGYGYTF. For the CDR3, the DNA is TGCGCCAGCAGCGACAGGGGGCAAGGCTATGGCTACACCTTC.

The V call is TRBV4-1, the J call TRBJ2-7; 11 bases align to TRBD2. Germline values: CDR1 MGHRA, CDR2 YSYEKL. The CDR3 sequence is 15 residues long. The V segment lost 4 bases and the J segment 2 bases; nucleotides outside the gene matches: 4. The CDR3 DNA reads TGCGCCAGCAGCCCCAATAGCGGGAGGGCCTACGAGCAGTACTTC. It translates to CASSPNSGRAYEQYF.

The chain has TRBV27 and TRBJ2-7; the match to TRBD1 covers 7 bases. Germline assignment: CDR1 MNHEY and CDR2 SMNVEV (reference sequence). There are 14 residues in the CDR3. The V and J ends lost 6 bases and 4 bases, in that order; junction bases with no gene match: 9. Here the CDR3 reads CASSPGTALYEQYF. The CDR3 coding sequence is TGTGCCAGCAGCCCCGGGACAGCTCTTTACGAGCAGTACTTC.

This clonotype came up a few times. The rearrangement links TRBV5-1 to TRBJ1-1; no firm D call. With 1 base removed from V and 7 bases from J, the gap between germline ends came to 11 bases. CDR3 length: 13 residues. Germline assignment: CDR1 SGHRS and CDR2 YFSETQ. For the CDR3, the DNA is TGCGCCAGCAGCTTGAGGGTTCCGGGTGAAGCTTTCTTT. Its translation is CASSLRVPGEAFF.

The chain recombines TRBV6-2 or TRBV6-3 with TRBJ2-1; D could derive from TRBD1 or TRBD2 (6 bases each). Germline CDR1 MNHEY, CDR2 SVGEGT. The length of the CDR3 is 16 residues. Trimming left V 0 bases short and J 2 bases short, with 11 bases between. CDR3 DNA sequence: TGTGCCAGCAGTTACTCATCGGGGGCCCCCTACAATGAGCAGTTCTTC. Translating it yields CASSYSSGAPYNEQFF.

The rearrangement links TRBV12-3 or TRBV12-4 to TRBJ1-5; D gene ambiguous. The CDR3 has 13 amino acids. V lost 4 bases, J lost 6 bases, and 10 bases lay in between. The CDR3 DNA reads as TGTGCCAGCAGTTCGCGGGAGGTTCAGCCCCAGCATTTT. The encoded protein is CASSSREVQPQHF.

This clonotype showed up just a few times. J is TRBJ1-2 and V is TRBV27; 9 nucleotides align to TRBD1. The CDR3 consists of 14 residues. Germline V gives CDR1 MNHEY, CDR2 SMNVEV (reference sequence). V was pared by 6 bases and J by 2 bases, with 4 bases of the junction left unmatched. This chain's CDR3 is CASRTTGGNYGYTF. CDR3 DNA: TGTGCCAGCAGGACCACAGGGGGCAACTATGGCTACACCTTC.

This clonotype was recorded a few times. The chain has TRBV7-9 and TRBJ2-7; 10 positions agree with TRBD1. CDR1 is SEHNR and CDR2 is FQNEAQ in the germline V gene (reference sequence). After removal of 5 bases from V and 2 bases from J, the junction contained 9 bases not matched to a gene. This CDR3 region has 16 residues. The CDR3, as DNA: TGTGCCAGCAGCCCACCGTTAGGACAGGGGGCCTACGAGCAGTACTTC. This encodes CASSPPLGQGAYEQYF.

This clonotype was detected a few times. The V and J genes are TRBV6-5 and TRBJ2-1, with TRBD1 as a possible D gene (5 bases). V was cut by 2 bases and J by 0 bases, with 14 bases left in between. The CDR3 is made up of 17 amino acids. Per germline, CDR1 MNHEY and CDR2 SVGAGI. The CDR3 DNA sequence: TGTGCCAGCAGTTACGGACAAACGACGATCTCCTACAATGAGCAGTTCTTC. It yields the protein CASSYGQTTISYNEQFF.

The genes are TRBV6-2 or TRBV6-3 and TRBJ1-1; perhaps TRBD1 as D (6 bases). V lost 4 bases and J 5 bases, leaving 14 bases between the germline ends. The CDR3 has 14 amino acids. Looked up from germline, CDR1 is MNHEY and CDR2 is SVGEGT. As DNA, the CDR3 is TGTGCCAGCAGTTCTAAGGGGGGCCGAACTGAAGCTTTCTTT. This gives the protein CASSSKGGRTEAFF.

This clonotype came up many times. This sequence joins TRBV27 and TRBJ2-7, with TRBD1 identical over 7 bases. V was pared by 6 bases and J by 6 bases, with 11 bases of the junction left unmatched. Per the germline V gene, CDR1 is MNHEY and CDR2 is SMNVEV (reference sequence). This CDR3 comprises 14 residues. The CDR3 here is CASSLKDRASEQYF. The CDR3 DNA is TGTGCCAGCAGCTTAAAAGACAGGGCGAGCGAGCAGTACTTC.

This clonotype was observed at least ten times. This chain links TRBV7-9 with TRBJ2-5; 8 bases align to TRBD1. CDR1 and CDR2 from the germline V gene are SEHNR and FQNEAQ (reference sequence). J was trimmed by 1 base and V by 3 bases; bases with no gene match: 1. This CDR3 has 14 amino acids. In nucleotides, the CDR3 is TGTGCCAGCAGCTTGACAGGGGCCCAAGAGACCCAGTACTTC. Translating it yields CASSLTGAQETQYF.

This clonotype was recorded many times. This sequence joins TRBV24-1 and TRBJ2-3, with D possibly matching TRBD2 (6 bases). This CDR3 is 15 amino acids long. V lost 4 bases to trimming and J lost 1 base, with 11 bases between them. Germline V gene lookup returns CDR1 KGHDR and CDR2 SFDVKD. CDR3 bases: TGTGCCACCAGTGACGAGTGGGGGGGCACAGATACGCAGTATTTT. Protein: CATSDEWGGTDTQYF.

The chain combines TRBV12-3 or TRBV12-4 with TRBJ2-2, with D tentatively TRBD1 or TRBD2 (5 bases each). The germline V and J ends were trimmed by 5 bases and 4 bases, with 14 bases remaining between them. This CDR3 spans 15 amino acids. The CDR3 sequence: CASSPGDRFTGELFF. CDR3 coding DNA: TGTGCCAGCAGTCCCGGGGACCGCTTCACCGGGGAGCTGTTTTTT.

V is TRBV20-1 and J is TRBJ1-2; D may be TRBD1 (6 bases). CDR1 and CDR2 (germline): DFQATT, SNEGSKA (reference sequence). This CDR3 is 15 amino acids long. Trimming took off 3 bases at V and 5 bases at J, with 19 bases between the two ends. CDR3 nucleotides: TGCAGTGCTAGCGGCCCTCTCGACAGGAATTATGGCTACACCTTC. Its translation: CSASGPLDRNYGYTF.

V gene TRBV5-5 combines with J gene TRBJ2-2; 8 positions agree with TRBD1. The CDR3 has 17 amino acids. The ends lost 1 base at V and 1 base at J; junction bases unmatched: 6. CDR1 and CDR2 (germline): SGHKS, YYEKEE (reference sequence). CDR3 nucleotide sequence: TGTGCCAGCAGCTTGTATCTCGGACAGGGGAACACCGGGGAGCTGTTTTTT. Translating gives CASSLYLGQGNTGELFF.

The V gene is TRBV9, the J gene TRBJ2-1; TRBD1 is a possible D gene (7 bases). This CDR3 spans 16 amino acids. Germline values: CDR1 SGDLS, CDR2 YYNGEE. V was cut by 3 bases and J by 0 bases, with 13 bases left in between. The CDR3 nucleotides are TGTGCCAGCAGCGGCCTCCAGGGGGGCTCCTACAATGAGCAGTTCTTC. It encodes CASSGLQGGSYNEQFF. Supplemented by reference TRBV9 and TRBJ2-1, the full variable domain reads DSGVTQTPKHLITATGQRVTLRCSPRSGDLSVYWYQQSLDQGLQFLIQYYNGEERAKGNILERFSAQQFPDLHSELNLSSLELGDSALYFCASSGLQGGSYNEQFFGPGTRLTVL.